The text below deals with one T cell receptor (beta chain). Patients at the Seattle site were enrolled during active infection and followed longitudinally. The CDR3 extends over 14 amino acids. Trimming removed 4 bases from V and 2 bases from J, with 11 bases in between. In germline, CDR1 is SGHKS, CDR2 YYEKEE (reference sequence). This specimen comes from a study of blood T cell repertoires in COVID-19. Looking at the study overall: The United States, Italy and Spain provided the acute and convalescent COVID-19 samples. Sources were T cells, B-cell-depleted T cells, or PBMCs; the material itself was cDNA or gDNA.

How the authors handled the data: Reference gene primer amplification gave nucleated cell count estimates. Libraries were prepared by immunoSEQ multiplex PCR; TCRdb keeps only in-frame clonotypes and omits some of them. V and J calls and clone size are given by that table; D and trimming were obtained from the DNA. The sample consists of about 260,000 clones, around nine tenths of them appearing once. The rearrangement links TRBV5-5 to TRBJ2-3; possible D gene TRBD1, 6 bases. This sequence originates from a woman aged 60-75 years with COVID-19, enrolled during active disease. The sample comprised peripheral blood. The CDR3 loop reads CASSQQGSTDTQYF. The CDR3 nucleotides read TGTGCCAGCAGCCAACAGGGTTCCACAGATACGCAGTATTTT.